These 26 T cell receptor beta chains were all obtained from the same sample, sequenced in a study of radiotherapy plus CTLA-4 blockade in lung cancer. The assay was immunoSEQ multiplex PCR, and TCRdb's table has in-frame clones only and misses some. The sample contains tens of thousands of clones, less than 85% of which appear only once. This material consisted of peripheral blood, taken from a patient treated with radiotherapy plus ipilimumab. Every receptor here comes from a human donor with non-small cell lung cancer who had stable disease on radiotherapy plus ipilimumab.

The V call is TRBV28, the J call TRBJ1-2; D is perhaps TRBD1 (5 bases). The germline V gene has CDR1 MDHEN and CDR2 SYDVKM. This CDR3 region has 13 residues. Trimming shortened V by 6 bases and J by 5 bases, and 13 bases separated the two germline ends. As DNA, the CDR3 is TGTGCCAGCAGCCCGACAGTAAGGTATGGCTACACCTTC. Translation gives CASSPTVRYGYTF.

This clone was found a few times. The rearrangement uses TRBV10-3 and TRBJ2-7; D is unclear. V was cut by 3 bases and J by 2 bases, with 17 bases left in between. CDR3 length: 16 amino acids. Germline lookup yields CDR1 ENHRY and CDR2 SYGVKD. In DNA form, the CDR3 reads TGTGCCATCAGTGAAACCGCCCCAGGCCAACCCTACGAGCAGTACTTC. Its protein product is CAISETAPGQPYEQYF.

DNA of the CDR3: TGTGCCAGCAGTGACCAGGGCTTCTACGAGCAGTACTTC. It codes for CASSDQGFYEQYF. The chain carries TRBV6-5 and TRBJ2-7; weak D call: TRBD1 (5 bases). Germline-derived CDR1 and CDR2 are MNHEY and SVGAGI. Trimming pared 5 bases from V and 3 bases from J, leaving 11 bases between. The CDR3 is made up of 13 amino acids.

The gene calls are TRBV19 and TRBJ2-2; the D is unclear. V gave up 0 bases and J gave up 6 bases, with 8 bases separating them. The length of the CDR3 is 14 residues. In germline, CDR1 is LNHDA, CDR2 SQIVND (reference sequence). CDR3 nucleotide sequence: TGTGCCAGTAGTATAGAAGGGCCGGCCGGGGAGCTGTTTTTT. Residues: CASSIEGPAGELFF.

As DNA, the CDR3 is TGTGCCACCAGCACCAGGGTTTCACTAAACAATGAGCAGTTCTTC. It translates to CATSTRVSLNNEQFF. This rearrangement joins TRBV15 to TRBJ2-1; weak D call: TRBD1 (5 bases). This CDR3 has 15 amino acids. CDR1 is LNHNV, CDR2 YYDKDF, per germline (reference sequence). Trimming stripped 4 bases from V and 5 bases from J, with 15 bases between.

This clone has only a few counts. The chain joins TRBV6-4 to TRBJ1-2; 7 bases line up with TRBD1. In germline, CDR1 is MRHNA, CDR2 SNTAGT. The CDR3 spans 14 residues. Trimming removed 5 bases from V and 7 bases from J; junction bases left unmatched: 10. The CDR3 spells CASSHSGTASGYTF. The CDR3 bases are TGTGCCAGCAGTCATTCCGGGACAGCTTCTGGCTACACCTTC.

This clone was seen a few times. The V call is TRBV9, the J call TRBJ2-7; 7 bases match TRBD1. The CDR3 consists of 14 residues. With V trimmed by 3 bases and J by 4 bases, 7 bases remained unmatched. Germline lookup yields CDR1 SGDLS and CDR2 YYNGEE. CDR3 protein: CASSGPRDRYEQYF. The CDR3 bases are TGTGCCAGCAGCGGACCCCGGGACAGATACGAGCAGTACTTC.

The chain is built from TRBV7-6 and TRBJ2-3, with D tentatively TRBD2 (5 bases). CDR1 is SGHVS, CDR2 FNYEAQ, per germline. V lost 5 bases and J lost 0, with 18 bases in between. The CDR3 consists of 17 residues. The CDR3 sequence: CASSPHHSRTSTDTQYF. CDR3 sequence (DNA): TGTGCCAGCAGCCCCCACCACTCTAGGACTAGCACAGATACGCAGTATTTT.

The count of this clone is one. The chain combines TRBV7-7 with TRBJ2-5; 9 nucleotides agree with TRBD1. After removal of 6 bases from V and 2 bases from J, the junction contained 16 bases not matched to a gene. The germline gives CDR1 SSHAT, CDR2 FNYEAQ (reference sequence). This CDR3 is 18 amino acids long. CDR3 bases: TGTGCCAGCAGGCCCGGGACAGGGCGTGCCGGGTGGCAAGAGACCCAGTACTTC. This sequence encodes CASRPGTGRAGWQETQYF.

In DNA form, the CDR3 reads TGTGCCAGTAGCCCTGGGGGGTCCAACTATGGCTACACCTTC. Protein sequence: CASSPGGSNYGYTF. V usage is TRBV19 and J usage is TRBJ1-2; D may be TRBD1 (5 bases). The CDR3 is made up of 14 amino acids. The V end lost 6 bases, the J end lost 2 bases, and 13 bases lay between the germline ends. Looked up from germline, CDR1 is LNHDA and CDR2 is SQIVND (reference sequence).

The chain has TRBV6-4 and TRBJ2-2, with 8 bases identical to TRBD1. Trimming cost V 4 bases and J 3 bases; bases outside gene matches: 4. Germline CDR1 MRHNA, CDR2 SNTAGT. There are 15 residues in the CDR3. CDR3 in DNA: TGTGCCAGCAGTGGAGCGACAGGGGACACCGGGGAGCTGTTTTTT. Amino acid sequence: CASSGATGDTGELFF.

V gene TRBV5-5 combines with J gene TRBJ1-1; weak D call: TRBD1 (5 bases). The CDR3 loop spans 15 amino acids. V dropped 6 bases and J dropped 2 bases, with 17 bases sitting between them. Germline loops: CDR1 SGHKS, CDR2 YYEKEE (reference sequence). The CDR3: CASTWGTAPNTEAFF. DNA of the CDR3: TGTGCCAGCACCTGGGGGACTGCCCCAAACACTGAAGCTTTCTTT.

The chain recombines TRBV6-1 with TRBJ1-1; D uncertain. Germline CDR1 and CDR2: MNHNS and SASEGT. CDR3 size: 14 residues. Trimming pared 0 bases from V and 5 bases from J, leaving 10 bases between. The CDR3, as DNA: TGTGCCAGCAGTGAAGCTGCCCCGGCGACTGAAGCTTTCTTT. This codes for CASSEAAPATEAFF.

This clone was seen a few times. The chain links TRBV5-4 to TRBJ1-3, with D uncertain. Germline-derived CDR1 and CDR2 are SGHNT and YYREEE (reference sequence). Trimming cost V 1 base and J 2 bases, with 10 bases left between them. CDR3 size: 15 residues. CDR3 region: CASSLNLGTGNTIYF. CDR3 DNA: TGTGCCAGCAGCTTGAATCTGGGAACTGGAAACACCATATATTTT.

The rearrangement links TRBV18 to TRBJ2-2; 9 nucleotides line up with TRBD1. J lost 1 base, V lost 0 bases, and 0 bases had no gene match. Germline V gives CDR1 KGHSH, CDR2 LQKENI. This CDR3 contains 16 residues. CDR3 sequence reads: CASSPPDRGNTGELFF. In DNA form, the CDR3 reads TGTGCCAGCTCACCACCGGACAGGGGGAACACCGGGGAGCTGTTTTTT.

With respect to this clone: Germline and junction disagree at one end, which may indicate a read error. V is TRBV25-1 and J is TRBJ2-1, with D unclear. The germline gives CDR1 MGHDK, CDR2 SYGVNS. This CDR3 region has 13 residues. The CDR3 reads CTSSPVEGNEQFF. The DNA for the CDR3 is TGTACCAGCAGCCCAGTGGAAGGTAATGAGCAGTTCTTC.

The chain carries TRBV25-1 and TRBJ2-7, with D unresolved. Trimming took 6 bases from V and 8 from J, leaving 14 bases between them. The length of the CDR3 is 12 residues. Germline V gives CDR1 MGHDK, CDR2 SYGVNS. The CDR3 sequence: CASSFDPPQQYF. CDR3 nucleotide sequence: TGTGCCAGCAGCTTCGACCCTCCTCAGCAGTACTTC.

This sequence joins TRBV25-1 and TRBJ1-6; 9 bases are a match to TRBD1. From germline, CDR1 is MGHDK and CDR2 SYGVNS. The V segment lost 4 bases and the J segment 7 bases; nucleotides outside the gene matches: 5. This CDR3 has 15 amino acids. Written as DNA, the CDR3 is TGTGCCAGCAGTGCACTACAGGGGGCCAATTCACCCCTCCACTTT. Amino acids: CASSALQGANSPLHF.

The rearrangement uses TRBV9 and TRBJ1-1, with TRBD1 as a possible D gene (6 bases). V was pared by 1 base and J by 1 base, with 8 bases between. CDR1 and CDR2 from the germline V gene are SGDLS and YYNGEE. CDR3 length: 14 residues. Here the CDR3 DNA reads TGTGCCAGCAGCGTATACAGGGAGAACACTGAAGCTTTCTTT. The encoded protein is CASSVYRENTEAFF.

The chain links TRBV6-4 to TRBJ1-1, with a weak D call TRBD1 (5 bases). V was clipped by 6 bases and J by 7 bases, with 15 bases between them. This CDR3 is built from 13 residues. CDR1 is MRHNA, CDR2 SNTAGT, per germline. The CDR3 nucleotides are TGTGCCAGCAGGCCGACAGTGTGGAGTGAAGCTTTCTTT. Translating gives CASRPTVWSEAFF.

This clone was detected a few times. The chain links TRBV4-1 to TRBJ2-1, with TRBD2 as a possible D gene (5 bases). This CDR3 comprises 14 residues. V was clipped by 6 bases and J by 4 bases, with 13 bases between them. The V gene's germline CDR1 is MGHRA and CDR2 YSYEKL. DNA of the CDR3: TGCGCCAGCAGTCGAGCCGGACTTTACAATGAGCAGTTCTTC. It encodes CASSRAGLYNEQFF.

The rearrangement uses TRBV5-4 and TRBJ2-3; possible D gene TRBD1, 6 bases. This CDR3 is 14 amino acids long. Germline-derived CDR1 and CDR2 are SGHNT and YYREEE (reference sequence). V was cut by 4 bases and J by 6 bases, with 15 bases left in between. This chain's CDR3 is CASSPGHPKDTQYF. Here the CDR3 DNA reads TGTGCCAGCAGCCCGGGACACCCCAAGGATACGCAGTATTTT.

This clone has just one count. The rearrangement links TRBV27 to TRBJ1-1, with no clear D. The CDR3 consists of 13 residues. The V end lost 1 base, the J end lost 5 bases, and 8 bases lay between the germline ends. Per germline, CDR1 MNHEY and CDR2 SMNVEV (reference sequence). CDR3 coding DNA: TGTGCCAGCAGTTTATTCCGAGGAACTGAAGCTTTCTTT. Its protein product is CASSLFRGTEAFF.

The rearrangement uses TRBV10-3 and TRBJ2-1; D might be TRBD1 (5 bases). Germline V gene sequence: CDR1 ENHRY, CDR2 SYGVKD. CDR3 size: 16 residues. Trimming removed 3 bases from V and 4 bases from J, with 16 bases in between. The CDR3 spells CAISDRADLYYNEQFF. CDR3 DNA sequence: TGTGCCATCAGTGACAGGGCGGACCTATATTACAATGAGCAGTTCTTC.

This chain joins TRBV2 and TRBJ2-1, with 7 positions matching TRBD2. Germline V gene sequence: CDR1 SNHLY, CDR2 FYNNEI. V lost 4 bases to trimming and J lost 7 bases; unmatched junction nucleotides: 7. The CDR3 spans 14 residues. The CDR3 reads CASSVRTSRNEQFF. DNA for the CDR3: TGTGCCAGCAGTGTACGGACTAGTAGGAATGAGCAGTTCTTC.

The rearrangement links TRBV27 to TRBJ1-4, with a weak D call TRBD1 (5 bases). The germline gives CDR1 MNHEY, CDR2 SMNVEV (reference sequence). Trimming took off 4 bases at V and 4 bases at J, with 16 bases between the two ends. This CDR3 comprises 16 residues. The DNA for the CDR3 is TGTGCCAGCAGTTCCCCCGGGGGGACGGTTAATGAAAAACTGTTTTTT. This sequence encodes CASSSPGGTVNEKLFF.